Listed here are 26 T cell receptor beta chains from one sample, sequenced in a study of CD8 T cells in ankylosing spondylitis (dated 2017 in TCRdb). Overall study results and their limits: A TCR beta motif made up of roughly eight highly homologous amino acid variants appeared to be characteristic of blood from ankylosing spondylitis patients.

The library came from 5' RACE. Reads for this sample came from an Illumina HiSeq 2500. Using fastp at Q25 and MiXCR, TCRdb reprocessed the public reads and kept productive beta chains. Entries that share a CDR3 protein sequence are merged under the most common genes and DNA. This sample comprises around 430,000 distinct CDR3 sequences, about a sixth of them detected only once. Approximately 1% of the sample is held by the ten biggest clonotypes. Their target antigens are unknown. The specimen was blood, either unsorted or a sorted T cell fraction (not recorded which). These receptors were obtained from a male donor with ankylosing spondylitis.

At least ten counts were recorded for this clonotype. The genes are TRBV5-1 and TRBJ2-3; D is perhaps TRBD1 (5 bases). V lost 4 bases and J 0 bases, leaving 9 bases between the germline ends. The CDR3 consists of 14 residues. Germline CDR1 SGHRS, CDR2 YFSETQ. The CDR3 spells CASSNRLSTDTQYF. In nucleotides, the CDR3 is TGCGCCAGCAGCAACAGGCTCAGCACAGATACGCAGTATTTT.

The rearrangement joins TRBV27 to TRBJ1-6, with a tentative D call TRBD1 (5 bases). CDR1 and CDR2 (germline): MNHEY, SMNVEV (reference sequence). The CDR3 extends over 14 amino acids. V was clipped by 5 bases and J by 9 bases, with 14 bases between them. This CDR3 reads CASSPRDRASPLHF. For the CDR3, the DNA is TGTGCCAGCAGTCCCAGGGACCGGGCTTCACCCCTCCACTTT.

This clonotype was recorded a few times. The chain recombines TRBV12-3 or TRBV12-4 with TRBJ1-5; D gene ambiguous. CDR3 length: 17 residues. Trimming pared 4 bases from V and 5 bases from J, leaving 21 bases between. CDR3 amino acids: CASSYSGAGVLDQPQHF. CDR3 in DNA: TGTGCCAGCAGTTATTCAGGAGCTGGGGTTCTTGATCAGCCCCAGCATTTT.

The V and J genes are TRBV20-1 and TRBJ2-3; tentatively, D is TRBD2 (6 bases). Germline V gene data show CDR1 as DFQATT and CDR2 as SNEGSKA (reference sequence). The CDR3 has 17 amino acids. Trimming removed 3 bases from V and 1 base from J, with 20 bases in between. The CDR3 nucleotides are TGCAGTGCTAGTACGGGACTTGGTAATTTGGGCACAGATACGCAGTATTTT. Its translation is CSASTGLGNLGTDTQYF.

The chain is built from TRBV20-1 and TRBJ1-1; the match to TRBD1 covers 10 bases. Germline V gene sequence: CDR1 DFQATT, CDR2 SNEGSKA (reference sequence). Trimming cost V 1 base and J 11 bases; bases outside gene matches: 13. The CDR3 length is 15 residues. CDR3 DNA: TGCAGTGCTAGAGGAACCGGGACAGGGGCTTCTCCGGCTTTCTTT. It codes for CSARGTGTGASPAFF.

The table lists this clonotype with a few counts. This chain joins TRBV10-3 and TRBJ2-5, with D unclear. The germline V gene encodes CDR1 ENHRY and CDR2 SYGVKD. This CDR3 is 15 amino acids long. V was shortened by 2 bases and J by 2 bases, with 12 bases between the two germline ends. This CDR3 reads CAISEDRHLQETQYF. DNA of the CDR3: TGTGCCATCAGTGAGGATAGGCACTTACAAGAGACCCAGTACTTC.

The V gene is TRBV6-5, the J gene TRBJ2-7, with 7 bases that match TRBD1. V lost 4 bases to trimming and J lost 3 bases; unmatched junction nucleotides: 6. Germline V CDR1 and CDR2: MNHEY, SVGAGI. The CDR3 is 14 amino acids. The CDR3 DNA reads TGTGCCAGCAGTTCCGGGACAGCGAACTACGAGCAGTACTTC. It is translated as CASSSGTANYEQYF.

This clonotype has at least ten counts. This sequence joins TRBV7-2 and TRBJ2-3; 10 nucleotides align to TRBD2. V shed 5 bases, J shed 2 bases, and the junction held 7 bases outside the gene matches. The germline V gene has CDR1 SGHTA and CDR2 FQGNSA. This CDR3 region has 16 residues. In nucleotides, the CDR3 is TGTGCCAGCAGCCTCCGGACTAGCGGTATCACAGATACGCAGTATTTT. The encoded protein is CASSLRTSGITDTQYF.

The CDR3 here is CSASHHKAAPTDTQYF. The CDR3 coding sequence is TGCAGTGCTAGCCACCACAAGGCAGCCCCCACAGATACGCAGTATTTT. V and J are TRBV20-1 and TRBJ2-3; D gene ambiguous. The V gene's germline CDR1 is DFQATT and CDR2 SNEGSKA (reference sequence). V lost 3 bases and J lost 2, with 18 bases in between. The length of the CDR3 is 16 residues.

This clonotype came up a few times. The V and J genes are TRBV7-9 and TRBJ2-1; 10 nucleotides line up with TRBD2. The J segment lost 8 bases and the V segment lost 1 base, leaving 5 bases of the junction unmatched. The CDR3 consists of 15 residues. Germline V gives CDR1 SEHNR, CDR2 FQNEAQ (reference sequence). Here the CDR3 reads CASSLVASGSYEQFF. The CDR3 nucleotides are TGTGCCAGCAGCTTAGTGGCTAGCGGGAGCTATGAGCAGTTCTTC.

This clonotype appeared a few times. The J gene is TRBJ1-6, the V gene TRBV6-4; no clear D gene. Per the germline V gene, CDR1 is MRHNA and CDR2 is SNTAGT. Trimming removed 7 bases at V and 4 bases at J, with 11 bases between. There are 14 residues in the CDR3. CDR3 sequence: CASTLGLYNSPLHF. CDR3 DNA sequence: TGTGCCAGCACCCTGGGCCTTTATAATTCACCCCTCCACTTT.

The chain uses TRBV7-2 and TRBJ1-6, with D possibly TRBD1 on 5 matching bases. CDR1 and CDR2 (germline): SGHTA, FQGNSA. CDR3 size: 17 residues. V was pared by 2 bases and J by 10 bases, with 21 bases between. The CDR3 spells CASSLLAVAGLWSPLHF. In DNA, the CDR3 is TGTGCCAGCAGCTTATTGGCGGTAGCGGGGCTTTGGTCACCCCTCCACTTT.

This clonotype was counted between two and nine times. This rearrangement joins TRBV28 to TRBJ2-7; 10 bases line up with TRBD2. The V gene end was trimmed by 5 bases and the J gene end by 0 bases; junction bases not matched to a gene: 10. CDR1 and CDR2 from the germline V gene are MDHEN and SYDVKM. The length of the CDR3 is 17 residues. CDR3 sequence reads: CASSPRPGLANSYEQYF. Here the CDR3 DNA reads TGTGCCAGCAGTCCTCGACCGGGACTAGCGAACTCCTACGAGCAGTACTTC.

V gene TRBV5-1 combines with J gene TRBJ1-3, with D possibly being TRBD1 (5 bases). Germline CDR1 SGHRS, CDR2 YFSETQ. The CDR3 has 15 amino acids. Trimming took off 4 bases at V and 0 bases at J, with 11 bases between the two ends. The CDR3 nucleotides are TGCGCCAGCAGCCCGGACATAACCTCTGGAAACACCATATATTTT. The encoded protein is CASSPDITSGNTIYF. The full variable domain, its missing parts supplied by reference TRBV5-1 and TRBJ1-3, is KAGVTQTPRYLIKTRGQQVTLSCSPISGHRSVSWYQQTPGQGLQFLFEYFSETQRNKGNFPGRFSGRQFSNSRSEMNVSTLELGDSALYLCASSPDITSGNTIYFGEGSWLTVV.

The chain carries TRBV6-6 and TRBJ1-4; no clear D gene. Germline CDR1 and CDR2: MNHNY and SVGAGI (reference sequence). V was clipped by 6 bases and J by 0 bases, with 2 bases between them. This CDR3 has 12 amino acids. CDR3 in DNA: TGTGCCAGCAGGGCAACTAATGAAAAACTGTTTTTT. It encodes CASRATNEKLFF.

This rearrangement joins TRBV5-1 to TRBJ1-3; 7 nucleotides agree with TRBD1. Unmatched junction bases numbered 9, after V lost 4 bases and J lost 2 bases. The CDR3 consists of 16 residues. The V gene's germline CDR1 is SGHRS and CDR2 YFSETQ. In DNA form, the CDR3 reads TGCGCCAGCAGCCCCGGAGGGACAGACCCTGGAAACACCATATATTTT. This translates into CASSPGGTDPGNTIYF.

The V call is TRBV27, the J call TRBJ2-3; D call uncertain. This CDR3 has 13 amino acids. V was pared by 2 bases and J by 1 base, with 4 bases between. The germline V gene encodes CDR1 MNHEY and CDR2 SMNVEV (reference sequence). This chain's CDR3 is CASSLTRTDTQYF. CDR3 sequence (DNA): TGTGCCAGCAGTTTAACACGCACAGATACGCAGTATTTT.

This clonotype was seen ten or more times. V usage is TRBV5-1 and J usage is TRBJ2-2; 10 bases are a match to TRBD2. Per germline, CDR1 SGHRS and CDR2 YFSETQ. The junction had 6 bases not matched to a gene; V was cut back by 0 bases and J by 10 bases. The CDR3 extends over 15 amino acids. Written as DNA, the CDR3 is TGCGCCAGCAGCTTGGTAGGCCTAGCGGGAGAGGAGCTGTTTTTT. Translated: CASSLVGLAGEELFF. The full variable domain, with the rest looked up from reference TRBV5-1 and TRBJ2-2, is KAGVTQTPRYLIKTRGQQVTLSCSPISGHRSVSWYQQTPGQGLQFLFEYFSETQRNKGNFPGRFSGRQFSNSRSEMNVSTLELGDSALYLCASSLVGLAGEELFFGEGSRLTVL.

The V and J genes are TRBV12-3 or TRBV12-4 and TRBJ2-2; 7 bases are a match to TRBD2. J gave up 7 bases and V 1 base, and 9 bases lay outside the gene matches. The CDR3 has 16 residues. The CDR3 DNA reads as TGTGCCAGCAGTTTAGGGGGGGGGTCTCTCTACGGGGAGCTGTTTTTT. Residues: CASSLGGGSLYGELFF.

V gene TRBV5-1 combines with J gene TRBJ1-2, with a tentative D call TRBD1 (5 bases). The germline CDR1 and CDR2 sequences are SGHRS and YFSETQ. The CDR3 is 15 residues long. V was pared by 2 bases and J by 0 bases, with 11 bases between. CDR3 region: CASSLTAGTNYGYTF. The CDR3 region has the DNA TGCGCCAGCAGCTTAACCGCAGGGACTAACTATGGCTACACCTTC. The entire variable domain, with the rest obtained from reference TRBV5-1 and TRBJ1-2, is as follows: KAGVTQTPRYLIKTRGQQVTLSCSPISGHRSVSWYQQTPGQGLQFLFEYFSETQRNKGNFPGRFSGRQFSNSRSEMNVSTLELGDSALYLCASSLTAGTNYGYTFGSGTRLTVV.

This clonotype was seen a handful of times. The chain recombines TRBV12-3 or TRBV12-4 with TRBJ2-7, with unresolved D. With 1 base removed from V and 2 bases from J, the gap between germline ends came to 15 bases. This CDR3 comprises 16 residues. The CDR3 sequence: CASSLDLTRGTYEQYF. The CDR3 DNA is TGTGCCAGCAGTTTAGACCTGACCCGAGGAACCTACGAGCAGTACTTC.

This clonotype was found a few times. V and J are TRBV7-9 and TRBJ1-1, with 7 bases fitting TRBD1. The trim removed 0 bases at V and 6 bases at J, leaving 7 bases unmatched. The CDR3 extends over 15 amino acids. CDR1 is SEHNR, CDR2 FQNEAQ, per germline (reference sequence). DNA for the CDR3: TGTGCCAGCAGCTTAGCAGGCCAGGGGGTCCCTGAAGCTTTCTTT. This translates into CASSLAGQGVPEAFF.

This clonotype was detected only a few times. The chain couples TRBV20-1 to TRBJ1-2, with 8 bases aligning to TRBD1. V lost 4 bases, J lost 14 bases, and 18 bases stayed unmatched. Germline lookup yields CDR1 DFQATT and CDR2 SNEGSKA (reference sequence). This CDR3 is built from 14 residues. Here the CDR3 DNA reads TGCAGTGCTAAAACCGGGACAGGATCCACAGGGTGGACCTTC. It yields the protein CSAKTGTGSTGWTF.

This clonotype was counted a few times. This rearrangement joins TRBV20-1 to TRBJ1-1; 8 positions match TRBD1. After removal of 0 bases from V and 3 bases from J, the junction contained 6 bases not matched to a gene. The CDR3 extends over 15 amino acids. Per germline, CDR1 DFQATT and CDR2 SNEGSKA (reference sequence). The CDR3 loop is CSARDGATGDTEAFF. Written as DNA, the CDR3 is TGCAGTGCTAGAGATGGGGCGACAGGGGACACTGAAGCTTTCTTT.

In its sample, this clonotype was seen a few times. V and J are TRBV15 and TRBJ2-1, with D maybe TRBD2 (6 bases). Germline CDR1 LNHNV, CDR2 YYDKDF (reference sequence). V lost 1 base and J lost 4, with 14 bases in between. The CDR3 sequence is 16 residues long. CDR3 in DNA: TGTGCCACCAGCAGAGGAAGGGAGGAGGGGTACAATGAGCAGTTCTTC. Its protein product is CATSRGREEGYNEQFF.

This clonotype occurred a few times. V is TRBV6-2 or TRBV6-3 and J is TRBJ2-1; TRBD2 matches at 11 bases. The trim removed 6 bases at V and 10 bases at J, leaving 11 bases unmatched. Germline V gene lookup returns CDR1 MNHEY and CDR2 SVGEGT. This CDR3 spans 15 amino acids. The CDR3 here is CASSRGTSGTREQFF. The CDR3 DNA reads TGTGCCAGCAGCCGGGGGACTAGCGGCACGAGGGAGCAGTTCTTC.